This record looks at one T cell receptor (beta chain) sequence and its context. These data come from a study of blood T cell repertoires in COVID-19. Study summary: The samples span acute and convalescent COVID-19 from the United States, Italy and Spain.

Clones were read by immunoSEQ multiplex PCR, and TCRdb kept only the in-frame ones, dropping some. The top ten clones hold roughly 6% of a sample with hundreds of thousands of clones, over 80% of them seen once. The CDR3 has 15 amino acids. Sequencing was carried out using peripheral blood. The receptor comes from a woman aged 50 to 60 with COVID-19, enrolled during active disease. The chain uses TRBV12-2 and TRBJ1-3; TRBD1, the D gene given by the table, was not confirmed from the DNA. TRBV12-2 is a known pseudogene. The CDR3 loop reads CASRLTGVRGNTIYF. For the CDR3, the DNA is TGTGCAAGTCGTCTTACAGGGGTTCGAGGAAACACCATATATTTT.